These 2 T cell receptor beta chains came from one sample sequenced in a study of Tregs in tolerant kidney transplant recipients. Assay: immunoSEQ multiplex PCR; the TCRdb copy retains only in-frame clones and omits some. Altogether tens of thousands of clones are present, over 70% being singletons, with the ten largest covering about 5%. The material sequenced was CD4+ T cells from blood. All receptors come from a human donor in good health.

This chain links TRBV27 with TRBJ1-1; no clear D gene. Germline V gene data show CDR1 as MNHEY and CDR2 as SMNVEV (reference sequence). The V and J ends lost 5 bases and 1 base respectively, with 17 bases between them. The CDR3 has 16 residues. DNA for the CDR3: TGTGCCAGCAGTCCCTTCCCTGGACGGCCGAACACTGAAGCTTTCTTT. Its translation is CASSPFPGRPNTEAFF.

The genes are TRBV15 and TRBJ1-2; D is unresolved. V lost 1 base and J 7 bases, leaving 16 bases between the germline ends. The CDR3 has 15 amino acids. Per germline, CDR1 LNHNV and CDR2 YYDKDF (reference sequence). CDR3: CATSRALTARGGYTF. The CDR3 DNA is TGTGCCACCAGCAGAGCTTTGACGGCGCGGGGTGGCTACACCTTC.